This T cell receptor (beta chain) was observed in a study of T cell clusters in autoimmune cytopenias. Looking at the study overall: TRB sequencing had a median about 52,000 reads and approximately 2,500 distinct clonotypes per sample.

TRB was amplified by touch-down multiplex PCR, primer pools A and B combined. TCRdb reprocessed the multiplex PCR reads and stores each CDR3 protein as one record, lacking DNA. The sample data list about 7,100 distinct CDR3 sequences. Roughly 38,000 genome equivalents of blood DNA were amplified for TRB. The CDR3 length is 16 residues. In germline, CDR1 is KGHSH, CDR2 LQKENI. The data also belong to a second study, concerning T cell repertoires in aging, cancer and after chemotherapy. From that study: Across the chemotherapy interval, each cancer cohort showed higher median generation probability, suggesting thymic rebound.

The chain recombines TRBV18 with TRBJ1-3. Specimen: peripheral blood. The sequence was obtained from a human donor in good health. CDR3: CASSPIGSVQGNTIYF.